This TCR beta chain was captured by sequencing in a study of identical twins. General observations from the study: A lower insertion count was a feature of abundant cord blood beta clonotypes, with no such feature in memory repertoires.

On this clonotype: Its antigen is unidentified.

Template switching added a universal primer site; cDNA carried unique molecular identifiers. MiXCR was run by TCRdb on the 5' RACE reads, yielding one entry per CDR3 protein. This sample has 200,000 to 300,000 distinct CDR3 sequences, with roughly a tenth found just once. All of the donors were Caucasians in good health. The germline gives CDR1 MNHEY, CDR2 SVGEGT. V was pared by 7 bases and J by 6 bases, with 12 bases of the junction left unmatched. The CDR3 runs 14 residues. V is TRBV6-2 or TRBV6-3 and J is TRBJ2-7; 7 bases line up with TRBD2. The sample was memory T cells sorted from blood. The clonotype was recovered from a man aged 50 to 60 in good health. This CDR3 reads CASNRFGGTFEQYF. The CDR3 region has the DNA TGTGCCAGCAATAGGTTCGGGGGGACTTTCGAGCAGTACTTC.